The TCR beta chain described here comes from a study of blood T cells in healthy people across ages. Regarding the study as a whole: The fall in TCR beta diversity per million T cells was roughly linear with age.

Germline assignment: CDR1 PRHDT and CDR2 FYEKMQ (reference sequence). This CDR3 region has 12 residues. Peripheral blood, roughly 9.3 milliliters per donor, was collected. It was with a sample-barcoded 5' primer and a J-beta primer mix that a second PCR of about 6 to 12 cycles was run. TCRdb called the 5' RACE reads again in MiXCR, with one record for every CDR3 protein. The sample contains over 700,000 distinct CDR3 sequences, just under 25% of which appear only once. This clonotype appeared a few times. Its antigen remains unidentified. This sample also belongs to another study, concerning T cells of mothers and their children.

This chain uses TRBV13 with TRBJ1-6, with 7 bases lining up with TRBD1. The sample was blood. The sequence was collected from a boy aged 10-17 years in good health. The CDR3 nucleotides are TGTGCTAGTAAACAGGGGAATTCACCCCTCCACTTT. Its protein is CASKQGNSPLHF.